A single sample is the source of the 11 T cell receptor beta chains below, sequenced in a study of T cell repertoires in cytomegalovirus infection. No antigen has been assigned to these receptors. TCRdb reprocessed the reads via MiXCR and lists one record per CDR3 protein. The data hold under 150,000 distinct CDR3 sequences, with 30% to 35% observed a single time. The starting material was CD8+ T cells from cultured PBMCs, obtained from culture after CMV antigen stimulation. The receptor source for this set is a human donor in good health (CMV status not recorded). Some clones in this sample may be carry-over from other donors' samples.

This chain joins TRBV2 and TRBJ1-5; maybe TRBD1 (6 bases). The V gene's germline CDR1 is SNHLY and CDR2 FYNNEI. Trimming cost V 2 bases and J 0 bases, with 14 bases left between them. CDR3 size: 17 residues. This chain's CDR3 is CASSERGGVYSNQPQHF. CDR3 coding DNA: TGTGCCAGCAGTGAACGAGGGGGGGTTTATAGCAATCAGCCCCAGCATTTT.

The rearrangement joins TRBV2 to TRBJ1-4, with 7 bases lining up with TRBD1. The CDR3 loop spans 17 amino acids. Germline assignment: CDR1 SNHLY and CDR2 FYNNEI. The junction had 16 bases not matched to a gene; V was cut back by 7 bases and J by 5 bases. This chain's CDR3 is CASTGLFRGRKNEKLFF. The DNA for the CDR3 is TGTGCCAGCACAGGGCTGTTCAGGGGGAGGAAGAATGAAAAACTGTTTTTT. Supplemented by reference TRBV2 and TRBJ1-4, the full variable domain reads EPEVTQTPSHQVTQMGQEVILRCVPISNHLYFYWYRQILGQKVEFLVSFYNNEISEKSEIFDDQFSVERPDGSNFTLKIRSTKLEDSAMYFCASTGLFRGRKNEKLFFGSGTQLSVL.

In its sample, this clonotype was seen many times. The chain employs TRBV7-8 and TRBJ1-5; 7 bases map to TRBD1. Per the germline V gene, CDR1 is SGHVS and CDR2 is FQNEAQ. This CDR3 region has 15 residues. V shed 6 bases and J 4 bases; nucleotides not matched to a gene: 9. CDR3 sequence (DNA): TGTGCCAGCAGTCAAACGGGACAGAGGAATCAGCCCCAGCATTTT. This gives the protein CASSQTGQRNQPQHF.

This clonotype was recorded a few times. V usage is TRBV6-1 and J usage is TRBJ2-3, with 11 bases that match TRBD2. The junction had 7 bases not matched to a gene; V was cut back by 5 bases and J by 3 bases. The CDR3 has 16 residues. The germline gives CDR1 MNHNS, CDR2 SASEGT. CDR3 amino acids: CASSITSGGLTDTQYF. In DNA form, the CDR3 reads TGTGCCAGCAGTATCACTAGCGGGGGCTTGACAGATACGCAGTATTTT.

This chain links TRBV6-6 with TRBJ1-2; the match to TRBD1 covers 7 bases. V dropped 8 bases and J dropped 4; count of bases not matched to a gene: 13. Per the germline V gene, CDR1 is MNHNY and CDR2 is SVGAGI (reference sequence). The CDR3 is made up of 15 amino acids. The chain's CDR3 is CASGNRGRTSYGYTF. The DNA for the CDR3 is TGTGCCAGCGGAAACAGGGGCCGAACTTCCTATGGCTACACCTTC.

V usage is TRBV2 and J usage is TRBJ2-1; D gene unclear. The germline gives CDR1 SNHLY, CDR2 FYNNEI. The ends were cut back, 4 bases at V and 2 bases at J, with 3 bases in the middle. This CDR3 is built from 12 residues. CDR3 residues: CASSGTYNEQFF. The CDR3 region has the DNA TGTGCCAGCAGTGGTACCTACAATGAGCAGTTCTTC.

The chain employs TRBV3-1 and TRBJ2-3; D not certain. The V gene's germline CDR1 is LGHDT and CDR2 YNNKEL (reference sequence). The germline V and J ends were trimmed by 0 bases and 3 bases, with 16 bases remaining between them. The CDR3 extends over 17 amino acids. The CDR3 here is CASSQEVPASQTDTQYF. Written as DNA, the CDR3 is TGTGCCAGCAGCCAAGAGGTCCCCGCATCTCAGACAGATACGCAGTATTTT.

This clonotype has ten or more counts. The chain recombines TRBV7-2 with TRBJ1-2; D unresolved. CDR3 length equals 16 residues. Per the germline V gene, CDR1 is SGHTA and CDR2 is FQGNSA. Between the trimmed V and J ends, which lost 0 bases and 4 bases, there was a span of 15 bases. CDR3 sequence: CASSLAKASLSYGYTF. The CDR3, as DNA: TGTGCCAGCAGCTTAGCGAAGGCCAGCTTAAGCTATGGCTACACCTTC. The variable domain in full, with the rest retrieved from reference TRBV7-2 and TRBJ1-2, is GAGVSQSPSNKVTEKGKDVELRCDPISGHTALYWYRQSLGQGLEFLIYFQGNSAPDKSGLPSDRFSAERTGGSVSTLTIQRTQQEDSAVYLCASSLAKASLSYGYTFGSGTRLTVV.

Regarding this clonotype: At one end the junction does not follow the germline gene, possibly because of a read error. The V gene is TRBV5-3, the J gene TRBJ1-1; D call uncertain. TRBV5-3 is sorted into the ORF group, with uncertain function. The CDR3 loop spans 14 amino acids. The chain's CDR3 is CASSSPDKNTEAFF. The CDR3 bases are TGTGCCAGCAGCTCCCCAGACAAGAACACTGAAGCTTTCTTT.

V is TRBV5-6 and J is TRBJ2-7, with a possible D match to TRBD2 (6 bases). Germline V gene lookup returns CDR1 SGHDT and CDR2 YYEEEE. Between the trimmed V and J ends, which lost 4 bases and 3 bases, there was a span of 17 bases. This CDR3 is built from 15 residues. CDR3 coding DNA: TGTGCCAGCAGCGTGCCGGGACTGGCAAGCTACGAGCAGTACTTC. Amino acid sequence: CASSVPGLASYEQYF.

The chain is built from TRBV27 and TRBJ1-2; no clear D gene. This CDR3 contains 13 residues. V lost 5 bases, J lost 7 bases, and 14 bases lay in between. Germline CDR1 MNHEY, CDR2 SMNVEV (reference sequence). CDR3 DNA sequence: TGTGCCAGCAGTAACTCCCCAATGGGTGGCTACACCTTC. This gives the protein CASSNSPMGGYTF.